A single sample gave rise to the 18 T cell receptor beta chains below, sequenced in a study of CD4 T cells in relation to SARS-CoV-2 and coronaviruses. Before the COVID-19 pandemic, during about 2011-2019, CD4+ T cells were taken from unexposed donors. The protocol was immunoSEQ multiplex PCR, while the TCRdb copy is restricted to in-frame clones and leaves out a portion. In the table there are about 64,000 clones, approximately 94% of which are singletons. The sequenced material came from naive CD4+ T cells from PBMCs. Subset noted: naive CD4+ T cells isolated by negative enrichment. The receptor source for this set is a human donor in good health.

This clone was counted only a few times. The gene calls are TRBV4-1 and TRBJ2-1, with TRBD2 matching over 11 bases. From germline, CDR1 is MGHRA and CDR2 YSYEKL. The CDR3 consists of 16 residues. After removal of 3 bases from V and 7 bases from J, the junction contained 8 bases not matched to a gene. This chain's CDR3 is CASSQPTSGSRNEQFF. The CDR3 coding sequence is TGCGCCAGCAGCCAGCCCACTAGCGGGAGTAGGAATGAGCAGTTCTTC.

The chain recombines TRBV25-1 with TRBJ2-7, with 7 bases that match TRBD1. Germline V gene sequence: CDR1 MGHDK, CDR2 SYGVNS. With 9 bases clipped from V and 2 bases from J, the junction kept 7 bases outside the gene matches. This CDR3 is built from 13 residues. The CDR3 DNA reads as TGTGCCAGGTTGTCAGGGGGTCCCTACGAGCAGTACTTC. Encoded protein: CARLSGGPYEQYF.

This clone was seen a few times. The chain has TRBV4-1 and TRBJ1-2, with 7 positions matching TRBD1. Germline V gives CDR1 MGHRA, CDR2 YSYEKL. With V trimmed by 7 bases and J by 13 bases, 18 bases remained unmatched. This CDR3 is 14 amino acids long. The CDR3 reads CASTPRRGQTVPTF. For the CDR3, the DNA is TGCGCCAGCACCCCGCGAAGGGGGCAGACTGTTCCCACCTTC.

The chain carries TRBV28 and TRBJ2-7, with 8 nucleotides matching TRBD2. Germline V CDR1 and CDR2: MDHEN, SYDVKM. The CDR3 is 14 residues long. V lost 7 bases to trimming and J lost 5 bases; unmatched junction nucleotides: 10. For the CDR3, the DNA is TGTGCCAGCACCTCCGGGGGGGGACCCAACGAGCAGTACTTC. Protein: CASTSGGGPNEQYF.

The chain employs TRBV7-9 and TRBJ1-1; D is ambiguous. The V end was cut by 2 bases, the J end by 4 bases, with 8 bases between. The CDR3 covers 13 residues. Germline lookup yields CDR1 SEHNR and CDR2 FQNEAQ (reference sequence). The CDR3 loop is CASSLSPLTEAFF. CDR3 coding DNA: TGTGCCAGCAGCTTAAGTCCGCTCACTGAAGCTTTCTTT.

The chain joins TRBV2 to TRBJ1-1; D may be TRBD1 (6 bases). Germline CDR1 reads SNHLY; CDR2 reads FYNNEI. V lost 6 bases to trimming and J lost 2 bases, with 13 bases between them. CDR3 length: 14 residues. The CDR3 loop is CASRTRDTNTEAFF. The DNA of the CDR3 is TGTGCCAGCAGAACCCGGGACACAAACACTGAAGCTTTCTTT.

The chain joins TRBV5-1 to TRBJ2-7, with a possible D match to TRBD1 (5 bases). CDR3 size: 13 residues. Germline V gene data show CDR1 as SGHRS and CDR2 as YFSETQ. V gave up 1 base and J gave up 5 bases, with 10 bases separating them. The CDR3 loop is CASSLRQTHEQYF. The CDR3 region has the DNA TGCGCCAGCAGCTTGAGACAGACCCACGAGCAGTACTTC.

V and J are TRBV28 and TRBJ2-6, with 9 bases that match TRBD1. CDR1 is MDHEN and CDR2 is SYDVKM in the germline V gene. The ends lost 5 bases at V and 1 base at J; junction bases unmatched: 3. The CDR3 length is 16 residues. Here the CDR3 DNA reads TGTGCCAGCAGTGACGACAGGGGGTCTGGGGCCAACGTCCTGACTTTC. Protein: CASSDDRGSGANVLTF.

The CDR3 region has the DNA TGTGCCACCAGTGACCCGGGACAGGGAGGTGGCTACACCTTC. Residues: CATSDPGQGGGYTF. This chain links TRBV24-1 with TRBJ1-2; TRBD1 matches 9 bases. This CDR3 is built from 14 residues. Germline CDR1 and CDR2: KGHDR and SFDVKD. Germline trimming cut 4 bases from V and 7 bases from J; bases unmatched to any gene: 6.

This chain links TRBV28 with TRBJ2-1; D is unresolved. This CDR3 has 13 amino acids. Germline V gives CDR1 MDHEN, CDR2 SYDVKM. The V gene lost 6 bases and the J gene lost 2 bases, with 8 bases spanning the gap. CDR3 amino acids: CASRAETYNEQFF. The CDR3 bases are TGTGCCAGCAGGGCGGAGACCTACAATGAGCAGTTCTTC.

This rearrangement joins TRBV18 to TRBJ1-1; 11 bases map to TRBD1. This CDR3 spans 16 amino acids. The germline CDR1 and CDR2 sequences are KGHSH and LQKENI. V dropped 4 bases and J dropped 2; count of bases not matched to a gene: 6. The DNA for the CDR3 is TGTGCCAGCTCACGGGACAGGGGGTCCGGTAACACTGAAGCTTTCTTT. Translation: CASSRDRGSGNTEAFF.

This clone was recorded once. The chain joins TRBV28 to TRBJ1-6; 11 positions agree with TRBD1. The CDR3 has 16 residues. Germline CDR1 MDHEN, CDR2 SYDVKM. The V and J ends lost 1 base and 10 bases, in that order; junction bases with no gene match: 6. The CDR3, as DNA: TGTGCCAGCAGTTTATTTGGACAGGGGGCAAGGTCACCCCTCCACTTT. Amino acids: CASSLFGQGARSPLHF.

The chain uses TRBV5-6 and TRBJ1-6, with D unresolved. Looked up from germline, CDR1 is SGHDT and CDR2 is YYEEEE. Trimming shortened V by 0 bases and J by 9 bases, and 16 bases separated the two germline ends. The CDR3 sequence is 16 residues long. CDR3 in DNA: TGTGCCAGCAGCTTGGACGGTGCAACAGTAGTTTCACCCCTCCACTTT. Translated, it gives CASSLDGATVVSPLHF. Together with reference TRBV5-6 and TRBJ1-6, the CDR3 gives the full variable domain: DAGVTQSPTHLIKTRGQQVTLRCSPKSGHDTVSWYQQALGQGPQFIFQYYEEEERQRGNFPDRFSGHQFPNYSSELNVNALLLGDSALYLCASSLDGATVVSPLHFGNGTRLTVT.

In this sample, this clone turned up a few times. This chain joins TRBV7-3 and TRBJ2-2; TRBD1 matches at 7 bases. Germline CDR1 reads SGHTA; CDR2 reads FQGTGA. With V trimmed by 6 bases and J by 2 bases, 9 bases remained unmatched. The CDR3 loop spans 16 amino acids. The chain's CDR3 is CASRREGQVNTGELFF. The CDR3 nucleotides read TGTGCCAGCAGACGCGAAGGACAGGTTAACACCGGGGAGCTGTTTTTT. Full variable domain (missing parts from reference TRBV7-3 and TRBJ2-2): GAGVSQTPSNKVTEKGKYVELRCDPISGHTALYWYRQSLGQGPEFLIYFQGTGAADDSGLPNDRFFAVRPEGSVSTLKIQRTERGDSAVYLCASRREGQVNTGELFFGEGSRLTVL.

CDR3 residues: CASSYSRLPIPYEQYF. The DNA for the CDR3 is TGTGCCAGCAGTTACTCTAGACTTCCGATCCCCTACGAGCAGTACTTC. This chain connects TRBV6-5 to TRBJ2-7; D uncertain. Trimming cost V 0 bases and J 2 bases, with 14 bases left between them. This CDR3 is built from 16 residues. CDR1 and CDR2 from the germline V gene are MNHEY and SVGAGI.

The chain links TRBV6-6 to TRBJ2-1; 14 bases are a match to TRBD2. The CDR3 loop spans 16 amino acids. Germline trimming cut 5 bases from V and 9 bases from J; bases unmatched to any gene: 9. CDR1 is MNHNY, CDR2 SVGAGI, per germline (reference sequence). The CDR3 is CASSGTSGSFVGEQFF. Here the CDR3 DNA reads TGTGCCAGCAGTGGGACTAGCGGGAGTTTCGTCGGTGAGCAGTTCTTC.

This chain connects TRBV9 to TRBJ2-3; maybe TRBD2 (6 bases). V dropped 2 bases and J dropped 1 base, with 17 bases sitting between them. This CDR3 spans 17 amino acids. The germline V gene encodes CDR1 SGDLS and CDR2 YYNGEE. The CDR3: CASSVSGRVVGTDTQYF. The CDR3 nucleotides are TGTGCCAGCAGCGTTAGCGGCCGAGTTGTGGGCACAGATACGCAGTATTTT.

The chain carries TRBV5-1 and TRBJ1-5; the D gene is possibly TRBD1 (6 bases). Trimming pared 5 bases from V and 7 bases from J, leaving 13 bases between. Germline V CDR1 and CDR2: SGHRS, YFSETQ. The CDR3 consists of 13 residues. The CDR3 protein is CASRGAEEQPQHF. CDR3 DNA: TGCGCCAGCAGGGGGGCCGAGGAACAGCCCCAGCATTTT.